The source of this T cell receptor (beta chain) is a study of CD8 T cells in Susac syndrome. CD8+ and CD4+ T cells taken from blood had their TCR beta sequenced. TEMRA cells were FACS-enriched, unlike CD8+ and CD4+ T cells, which were negatively isolated. CDR1 and CDR2 (germline): MNHNY, SVGAGI (reference sequence). This CDR3 has 12 residues. V lost 5 bases, J lost 10 bases, and 12 bases lay in between. An input of roughly 0.5 to 1 ug of RNA was subjected to reverse transcription using random hexamers. The method of amplification for TCR beta CDR3 was immunoSEQ multiplex PCR, covering 54 Vbeta and 13 Jbeta. TCRdb called the immunoSEQ multiplex PCR reads again in MiXCR, with one record for every CDR3 protein. In the table there are some 130,000 distinct CDR3 sequences, 90% to 95% of which are singletons.

Source material: CD4+ T cells from PBMCs. The chain joins TRBV6-6 to TRBJ2-1, with D unclear. The receptor was isolated from a human donor in good health. CDR3 protein: CASSPHYGEQFF. CDR3 sequence (DNA): TGTGCCAGCAGTCCCCACTATGGAGAGCAGTTCTTC.